This paragraph covers one T cell receptor (beta chain) sequence. The antigen is undetermined. Individual cDNA molecules were tagged with unique molecular identifiers, the study reported. TCRdb processed the 5' RACE reads anew with MiXCR; each CDR3 protein has one entry. This sample has tens of thousands of distinct CDR3 sequences, with roughly 5.3% found just once. Germline V CDR1 and CDR2: LGHDT, YNNKEL (reference sequence). V trimming: 6 bases; J trimming: 5 bases; junction bases outside the gene matches: 8. The CDR3 is 15 amino acids. The data originate from a study of early T cells in non-severe SARS-CoV-2 infection. The wider study: RNA in bulk from unsorted whole blood was sequenced, and chains were unpaired. Study conclusions and caveats: Private and CD4 specificities were missed by VDJdb matching, skewed to anti-spike CD8.

The chain combines TRBV3-1 with TRBJ2-3; TRBD1 agrees at 10 bases. This TCR derives from an adult who was a healthcare worker with PCR-confirmed SARS-CoV-2 infection or an uninfected control (not recorded which). The specimen sequenced was whole blood. The CDR3 region is CASRPTGGFGDTQYF. The CDR3 DNA reads TGTGCCAGCAGGCCGACAGGGGGCTTTGGAGATACGCAGTATTTT.